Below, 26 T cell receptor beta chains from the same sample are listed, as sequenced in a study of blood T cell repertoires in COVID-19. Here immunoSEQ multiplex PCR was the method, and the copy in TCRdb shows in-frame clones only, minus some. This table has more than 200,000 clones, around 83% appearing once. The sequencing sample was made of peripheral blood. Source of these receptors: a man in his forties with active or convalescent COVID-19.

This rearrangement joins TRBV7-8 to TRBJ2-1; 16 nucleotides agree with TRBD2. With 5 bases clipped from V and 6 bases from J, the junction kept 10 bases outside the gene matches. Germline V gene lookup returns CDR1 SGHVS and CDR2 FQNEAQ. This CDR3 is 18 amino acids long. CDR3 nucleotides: TGTGCCAGCAGCCGGATGGGACTAGCGGGGGGGCACATCAATGAGCAGTTCTTC. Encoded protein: CASSRMGLAGGHINEQFF.

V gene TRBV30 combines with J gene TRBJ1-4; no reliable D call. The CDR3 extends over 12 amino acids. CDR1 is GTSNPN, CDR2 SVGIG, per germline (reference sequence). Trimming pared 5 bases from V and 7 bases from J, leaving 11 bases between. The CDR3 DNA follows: TGTGCCTGGTCACTTGAAGCTGAAAAACTGTTTTTT. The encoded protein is CAWSLEAEKLFF.

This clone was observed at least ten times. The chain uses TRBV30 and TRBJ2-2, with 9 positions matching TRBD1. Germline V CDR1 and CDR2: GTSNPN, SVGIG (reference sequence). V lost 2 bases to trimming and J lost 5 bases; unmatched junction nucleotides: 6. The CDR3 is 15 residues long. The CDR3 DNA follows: TGTGCCTGGAGTAAGCTAGGACAGGGGACCGGGGAGCTGTTTTTT. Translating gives CAWSKLGQGTGELFF.

The CDR3 here is CASSPEQGSPLHF. The CDR3 region has the DNA TGTGCCAGCAGTCCCGAACAGGGCTCACCCCTCCACTTT. The chain is built from TRBV6-5 and TRBJ1-6; D is possibly TRBD1 (6 bases). Trimming took 5 bases from V and 10 from J, leaving 12 bases between them. CDR3 size: 13 residues. Germline CDR1 and CDR2: MNHEY and SVGAGI.

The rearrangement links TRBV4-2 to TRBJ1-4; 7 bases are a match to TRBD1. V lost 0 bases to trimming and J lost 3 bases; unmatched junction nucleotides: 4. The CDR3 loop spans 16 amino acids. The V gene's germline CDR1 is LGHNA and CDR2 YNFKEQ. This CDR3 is CASSQEQGTANEKLFF. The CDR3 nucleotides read TGTGCCAGCAGCCAAGAACAAGGGACAGCTAATGAAAAACTGTTTTTT.

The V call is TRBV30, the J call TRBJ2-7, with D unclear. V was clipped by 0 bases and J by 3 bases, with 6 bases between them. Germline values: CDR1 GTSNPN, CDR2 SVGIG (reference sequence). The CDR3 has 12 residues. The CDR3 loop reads CAWSVGSYEQYF. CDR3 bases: TGTGCCTGGAGTGTGGGCAGCTACGAGCAGTACTTC.

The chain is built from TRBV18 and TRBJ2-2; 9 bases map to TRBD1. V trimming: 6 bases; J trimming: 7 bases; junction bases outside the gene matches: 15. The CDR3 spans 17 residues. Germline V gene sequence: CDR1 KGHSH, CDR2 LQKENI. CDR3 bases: TGTGCCAGCTCCCCAGGCATCGGGACAGGGTCGTACGGGGAGCTGTTTTTT. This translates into CASSPGIGTGSYGELFF.

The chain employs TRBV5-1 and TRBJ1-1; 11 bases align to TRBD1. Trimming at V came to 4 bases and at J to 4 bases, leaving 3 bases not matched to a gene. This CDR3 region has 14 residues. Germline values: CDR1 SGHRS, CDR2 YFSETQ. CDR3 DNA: TGCGCCAGCAGCCATGGGACAGGGGGCACTGAAGCTTTCTTT. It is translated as CASSHGTGGTEAFF.

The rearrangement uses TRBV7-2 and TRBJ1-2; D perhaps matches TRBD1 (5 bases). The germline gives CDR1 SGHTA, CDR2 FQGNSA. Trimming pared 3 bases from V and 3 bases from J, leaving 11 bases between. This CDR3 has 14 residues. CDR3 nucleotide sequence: TGTGCCAGCAGCTTTGCGACAGATGACTATGGCTACACCTTC. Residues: CASSFATDDYGYTF.

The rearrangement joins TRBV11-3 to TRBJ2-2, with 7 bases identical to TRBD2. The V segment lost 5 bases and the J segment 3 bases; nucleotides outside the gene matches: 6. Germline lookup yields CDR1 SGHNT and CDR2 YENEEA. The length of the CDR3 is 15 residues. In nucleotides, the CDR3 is TGTGCCAGCAGCGAGGGGACTACCTACACCGGGGAGCTGTTTTTT. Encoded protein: CASSEGTTYTGELFF.

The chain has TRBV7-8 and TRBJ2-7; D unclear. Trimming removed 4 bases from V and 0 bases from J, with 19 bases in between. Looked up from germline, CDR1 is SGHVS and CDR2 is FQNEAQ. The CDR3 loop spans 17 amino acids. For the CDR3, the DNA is TGTGCCAGCAGCTGGCCATCAAAGACTTCAATCTCCTACGAGCAGTACTTC. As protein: CASSWPSKTSISYEQYF.

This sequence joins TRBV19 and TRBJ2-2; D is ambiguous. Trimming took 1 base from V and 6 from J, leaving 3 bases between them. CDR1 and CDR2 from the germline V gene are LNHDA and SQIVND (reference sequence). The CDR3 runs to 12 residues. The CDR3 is CASSIVAGELFF. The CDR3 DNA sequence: TGTGCCAGTAGTATAGTCGCCGGGGAGCTGTTTTTT.

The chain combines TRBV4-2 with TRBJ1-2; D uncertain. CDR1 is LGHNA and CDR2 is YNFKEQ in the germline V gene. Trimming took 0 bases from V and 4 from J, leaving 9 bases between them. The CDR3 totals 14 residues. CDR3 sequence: CASSQEAASYGYTF. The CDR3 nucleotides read TGTGCCAGCAGCCAAGAGGCAGCGAGCTATGGCTACACCTTC.

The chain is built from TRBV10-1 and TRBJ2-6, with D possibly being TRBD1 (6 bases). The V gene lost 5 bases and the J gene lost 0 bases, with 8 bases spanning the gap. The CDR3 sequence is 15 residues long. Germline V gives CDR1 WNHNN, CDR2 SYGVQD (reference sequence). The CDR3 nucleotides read TGCGCCAGCAGTTCGGACAGCTCTGGGGCCAACGTCCTGACTTTC. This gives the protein CASSSDSSGANVLTF.

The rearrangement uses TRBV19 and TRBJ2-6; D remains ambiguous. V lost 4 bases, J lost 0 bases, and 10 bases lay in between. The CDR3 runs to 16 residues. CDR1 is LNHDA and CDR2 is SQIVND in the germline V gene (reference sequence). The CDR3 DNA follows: TGTGCCAGTAGTAGGGCCTCAGACTCTGGGGCCAACGTCCTGACTTTC. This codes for CASSRASDSGANVLTF. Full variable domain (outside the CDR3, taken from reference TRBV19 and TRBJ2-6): DGGITQSPKYLFRKEGQNVTLSCEQNLNHDAMYWYRQDPGQGLRLIYYSQIVNDFQKGDIAEGYSVSREKKESFPLTVTSAQKNPTAFYLCASSRASDSGANVLTFGAGSRLTVL.

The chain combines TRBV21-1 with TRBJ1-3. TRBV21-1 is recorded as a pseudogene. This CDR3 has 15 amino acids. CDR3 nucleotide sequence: TGTGCCAGCATCCCACCGGGAACACGGGGAAACACCATATATTTT. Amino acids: CASIPPGTRGNTIYF.

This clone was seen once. The CDR3 nucleotides are TGCGCCAGCAGCTTCGTAGGGGGTATCAACGAGCAGTACTTC. Protein product: CASSFVGGINEQYF. This sequence joins TRBV10-2 and TRBJ2-7; D is perhaps TRBD1 (6 bases). V lost 6 bases to trimming and J lost 5 bases, with 17 bases between them. CDR1 WSHSY and CDR2 SAAADI come from the germline V gene. The CDR3 sequence is 14 residues long.

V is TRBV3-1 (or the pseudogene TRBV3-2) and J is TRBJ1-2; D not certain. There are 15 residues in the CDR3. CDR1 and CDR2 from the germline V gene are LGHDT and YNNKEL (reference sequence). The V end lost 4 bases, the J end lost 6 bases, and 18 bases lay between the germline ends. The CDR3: CASSLDKMQWNGYTF. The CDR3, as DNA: TGTGCCAGCAGCCTTGACAAAATGCAATGGAATGGCTACACCTTC.

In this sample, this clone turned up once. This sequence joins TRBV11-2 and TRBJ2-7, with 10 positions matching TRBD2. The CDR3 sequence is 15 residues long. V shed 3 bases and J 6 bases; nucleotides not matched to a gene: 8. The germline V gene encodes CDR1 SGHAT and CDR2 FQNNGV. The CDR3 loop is CASSFRSLAGVEQYF. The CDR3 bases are TGTGCCAGCAGCTTTAGGAGTCTAGCGGGAGTCGAGCAGTACTTC.

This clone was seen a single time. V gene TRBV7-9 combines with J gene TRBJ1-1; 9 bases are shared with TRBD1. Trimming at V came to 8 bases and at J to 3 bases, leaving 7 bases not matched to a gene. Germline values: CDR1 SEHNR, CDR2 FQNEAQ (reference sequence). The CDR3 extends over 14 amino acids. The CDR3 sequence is CASAERQGDTEAFF. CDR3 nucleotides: TGTGCCAGCGCTGAACGACAGGGGGACACTGAAGCTTTCTTT.

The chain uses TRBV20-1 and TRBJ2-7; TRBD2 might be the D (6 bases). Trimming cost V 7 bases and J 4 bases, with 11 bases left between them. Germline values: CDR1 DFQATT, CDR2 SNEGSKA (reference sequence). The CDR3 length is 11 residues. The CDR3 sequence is CSGMGTYEQYF. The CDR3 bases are TGCAGTGGAATGGGGACTTACGAGCAGTACTTC.

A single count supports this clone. The CDR3 is CASSLGHSGKTQYF. Here the CDR3 DNA reads TGTGCCAGCAGTTTGGGGCATAGCGGGAAGACCCAGTACTTC. The rearrangement joins TRBV27 to TRBJ2-5; TRBD2 aligns across 8 bases. The V segment lost 3 bases and the J segment 6 bases; nucleotides outside the gene matches: 6. The CDR3 consists of 14 residues. The germline gives CDR1 MNHEY, CDR2 SMNVEV (reference sequence).

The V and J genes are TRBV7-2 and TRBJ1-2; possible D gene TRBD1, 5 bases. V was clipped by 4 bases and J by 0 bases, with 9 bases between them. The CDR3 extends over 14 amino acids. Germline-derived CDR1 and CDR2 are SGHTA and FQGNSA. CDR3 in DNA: TGTGCCAGCAGCTCGACGGGGGCTAACTATGGCTACACCTTC. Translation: CASSSTGANYGYTF.

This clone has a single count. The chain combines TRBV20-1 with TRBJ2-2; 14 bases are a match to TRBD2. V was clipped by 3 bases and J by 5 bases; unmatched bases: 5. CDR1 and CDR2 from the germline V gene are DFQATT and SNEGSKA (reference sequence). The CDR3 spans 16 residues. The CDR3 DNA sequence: TGCAGTGCTAGTCGGGGACTAGCGGGAGCTACCGGGGAGCTGTTTTTT. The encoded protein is CSASRGLAGATGELFF.

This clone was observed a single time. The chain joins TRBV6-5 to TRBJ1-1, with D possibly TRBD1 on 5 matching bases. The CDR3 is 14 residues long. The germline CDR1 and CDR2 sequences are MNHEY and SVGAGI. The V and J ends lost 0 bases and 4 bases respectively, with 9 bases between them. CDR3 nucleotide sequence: TGTGCCAGCAGTTACTCATCCGGGGGCACTGAAGCTTTCTTT. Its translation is CASSYSSGGTEAFF.

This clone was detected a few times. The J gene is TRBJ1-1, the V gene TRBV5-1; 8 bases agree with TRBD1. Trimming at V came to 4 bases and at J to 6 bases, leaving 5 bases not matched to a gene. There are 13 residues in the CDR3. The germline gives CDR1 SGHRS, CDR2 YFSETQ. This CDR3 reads CASSATGEAEAFF. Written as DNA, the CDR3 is TGCGCCAGCAGCGCGACAGGGGAGGCTGAAGCTTTCTTT.